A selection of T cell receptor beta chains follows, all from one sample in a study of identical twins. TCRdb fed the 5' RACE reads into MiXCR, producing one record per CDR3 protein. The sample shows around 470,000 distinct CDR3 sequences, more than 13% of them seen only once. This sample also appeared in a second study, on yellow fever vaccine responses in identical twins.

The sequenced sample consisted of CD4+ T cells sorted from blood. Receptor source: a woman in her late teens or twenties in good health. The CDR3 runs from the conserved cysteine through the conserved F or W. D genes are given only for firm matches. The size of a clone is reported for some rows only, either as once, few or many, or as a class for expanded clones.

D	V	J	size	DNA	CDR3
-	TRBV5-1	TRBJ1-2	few	TGCGCCAGCAGCTTGGATGACTTTGGGGGCTACACCTTC	CASSLDDFGGYTF
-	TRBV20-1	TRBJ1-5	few	TGCAGTGCTACGGTATATAGCAATCAGCCCCAGCATTTT	CSATVYSNQPQHF
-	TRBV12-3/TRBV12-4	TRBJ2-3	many	TGTGCCAGCAGTTTAGCGCTGGGGGGCACAGATACGCAGTATTTT	CASSLALGGTDTQYF
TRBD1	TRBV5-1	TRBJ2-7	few	TGCGCCAGCAGCTTGGTTGTTGGTGCACAGGGGGCCTACGAGCAGTACTTC	CASSLVVGAQGAYEQYF
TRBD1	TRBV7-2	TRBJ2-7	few	TGTGCCAGCAGCTGGATGTCCGGGACAGGAAAATCCTACGAGCAGTACTTC	CASSWMSGTGKSYEQYF
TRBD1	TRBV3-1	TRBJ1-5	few	TGTGCCAGCAGCCAAGGACAGGGGGGAGGTGGTCAGCCCCAGCATTTT	CASSQGQGGGGQPQHF
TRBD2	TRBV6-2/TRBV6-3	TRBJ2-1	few	TGTGCCAGCCTGACTAGCGGGAGCTATGAGCAGTTCTTC	CASLTSGSYEQFF
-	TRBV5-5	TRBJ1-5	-	TGTGCCAGCAGCTTGGGGCCGGACCAGCCCCAGCATTTT	CASSLGPDQPQHF
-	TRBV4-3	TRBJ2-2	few	TGCGCCAGCAGCCAAGGGGGCACCGGGACCGCCGGGGAGCTGTTTTTT	CASSQGGTGTAGELFF
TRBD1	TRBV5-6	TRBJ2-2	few	TGTGCCAGCAGCCCTGGGACAGGGGTTCAACGCACCGGGGAGCTGTTTTTT	CASSPGTGVQRTGELFF
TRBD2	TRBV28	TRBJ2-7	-	TGTGCCAGCAGACTGGAGGGACCCGGGGGGGAGCAGTACTTC	CASRLEGPGGEQYF
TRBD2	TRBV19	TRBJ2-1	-	TGTGCCAGTATGAACCGGGGGGACAATGAGCAGTTCTTC	CASMNRGDNEQFF
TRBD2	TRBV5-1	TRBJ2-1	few	TGCGCCAGCAGCCCCCCGGGACTAGCGGGTGATAACACCAATGAGCAGTTCTTC	CASSPPGLAGDNTNEQFF
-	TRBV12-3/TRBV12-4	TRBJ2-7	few	TGTGCCAGCAGTTTCGGGACACTCAACGAGCAGTACTTC	CASSFGTLNEQYF
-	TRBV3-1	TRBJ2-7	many	TGTGCCAGCAGCCTACGGGGGGCCTCCTACGAGCAGTACTTC	CASSLRGASYEQYF
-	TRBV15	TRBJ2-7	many	TGTGCCACCAGCAGAGATCGGAGTGGTTGGGAGCAGTACTTC	CATSRDRSGWEQYF
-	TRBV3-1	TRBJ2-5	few	TGTGCCAGCAGCCAAGGCCGTCGGAGGGGGATCCAAGAGACCCAGTACTTC	CASSQGRRRGIQETQYF
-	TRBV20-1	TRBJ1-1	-	TGCAGTGCCCAAAGGTACCGGGAAGGGAGCACTGAAGCTTTCTTT	CSAQRYREGSTEAFF
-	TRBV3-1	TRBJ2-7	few	TGTGCCAGCAGCGTCGAGCCTCGCTACGAGCAGTACTTC	CASSVEPRYEQYF
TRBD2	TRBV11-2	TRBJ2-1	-	TGTGCCAGCAGCCTCCTGACTAGCGGGAGCTCCTACAATGAGCAGTTCTTC	CASSLLTSGSSYNEQFF
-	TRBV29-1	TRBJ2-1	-	TGCAGCGCTAAAAATAATGAGCAGTTCTTC	CSAKNNEQFF
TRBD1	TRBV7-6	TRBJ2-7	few	TGTGCCAGCAGCTCCCCAGCCCGGGACAGGGGGCACGAGCAGTACTTC	CASSSPARDRGHEQYF
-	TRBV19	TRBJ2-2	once	TGTGCCAGTAGTACCAGGGCCACGAACACCGGGGAGCTGTTTTTT	CASSTRATNTGELFF
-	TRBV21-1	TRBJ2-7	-	TGTGCCAGCAGGAACGAACAGGGGTCCCTCGAGCAGTACTTC	CASRNEQGSLEQYF
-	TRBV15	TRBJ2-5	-	TGTGCCACCAGCAGAGATGCGGTGAGGGAGGAGACCCAGTACTTC	CATSRDAVREETQYF
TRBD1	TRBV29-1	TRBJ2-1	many	TGCAGCCCGTTGAAGTGGACAGGGGGGTCGCAGGGGCAGTTCTTC	CSPLKWTGGSQGQFF
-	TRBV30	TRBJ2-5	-	TGTGCCAGGCGGCAGAAGGAGACCCAGTACTTC	CARRQKETQYF
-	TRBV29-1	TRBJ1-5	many	TGCAGCGCAAGGGAGGATAGCAATCAGCCCCAGCATTTT	CSAREDSNQPQHF
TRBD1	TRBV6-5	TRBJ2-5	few	TGTGCCAGCAGTTACTCAAGGACAGGTGCCCTTGGGACCCAGTACTTC	CASSYSRTGALGTQYF
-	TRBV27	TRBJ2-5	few	TGTGCCAGCAGTTTAGCGGGGACAAGAGAGACCCAGTACTTC	CASSLAGTRETQYF
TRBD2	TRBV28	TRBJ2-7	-	TGTGCCAGCAGTTTATCGGCTAGCGGAACCTACGAGCAGTACTTC	CASSLSASGTYEQYF
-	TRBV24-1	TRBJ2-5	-	TGTGCCACCAGTGATTTGGGGAGAGAGACCCAGTACTTC	CATSDLGRETQYF
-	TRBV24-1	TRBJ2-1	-	TGTGCCACCAGTGATCCGGGCAGCGGTGACAATGAGCAGTTCTTC	CATSDPGSGDNEQFF
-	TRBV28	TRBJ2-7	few	TGTGCCAGCGCAAGGGAGCAGTACTTC	CASAREQYF
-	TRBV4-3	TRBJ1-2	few	TGCGCCAGCAGCCAATCCGCGATGGTACTGGGCTATGGCTACACCTTC	CASSQSAMVLGYGYTF
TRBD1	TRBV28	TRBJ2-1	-	TGTGCCAGCAGTTCCCCCCGGACAGGGAACCAGAATGAGCAGTTCTTC	CASSSPRTGNQNEQFF
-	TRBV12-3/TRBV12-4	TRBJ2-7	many	TGTGCCAGCAGTTTGCGGCGCGAGCAGTACTTC	CASSLRREQYF
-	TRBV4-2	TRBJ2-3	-	TGTGCCAGCAGCCGGGGGTGGGGCACAGATACGCAGTATTTT	CASSRGWGTDTQYF
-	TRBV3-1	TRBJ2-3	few	TGTGCCAGCAGCCAAAGGAGCACAGATACGCAGTATTTT	CASSQRSTDTQYF
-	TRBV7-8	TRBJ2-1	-	TGTGCCAGCTCCGGAGGGGGGCTAGGCTCCTACAATGAGCAGTTCTTC	CASSGGGLGSYNEQFF
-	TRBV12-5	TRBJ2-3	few	TGTGCTAGTGGCGTGACTGGCACAGATACGCAGTATTTT	CASGVTGTDTQYF
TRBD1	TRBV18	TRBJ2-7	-	TGTGCCAGCTCACCACGGACCCCGGGACAGGGGGCCTACGAGCAGTACTTC	CASSPRTPGQGAYEQYF
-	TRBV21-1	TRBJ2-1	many	TGTGCCAGCAGGAAGACTAGAGCCCAGCCCCTAAAATACAATGAGCAGTTCTTC	CASRKTRAQPLKYNEQFF
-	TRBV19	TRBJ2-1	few	TGTGCCAGTAGACTTAGACTGGCCAGCTCCTACAATGAGCAGTTCTTC	CASRLRLASSYNEQFF
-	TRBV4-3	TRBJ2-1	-	TGCGCCAGCAGCCAAGAACTTCTTCGGAATGAGCAGTTCTTC	CASSQELLRNEQFF
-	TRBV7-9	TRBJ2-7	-	TGTGCCAGCAGCCAACAGGACGGAAGCTCCTACGAGCAGTACTTC	CASSQQDGSSYEQYF
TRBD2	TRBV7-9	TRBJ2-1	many	TGTGCCAGCAGCTTTGGACTAGCGGTCGATGAGCAGTTCTTC	CASSFGLAVDEQFF
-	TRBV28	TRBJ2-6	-	TGTGCCAAACCCCAGGGGAGCTCTGGGGCCAACGTCCTGACTTTC	CAKPQGSSGANVLTF
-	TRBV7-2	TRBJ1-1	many	TGTGCCAGCAGCCCACGGGGGAACACTGAAGCTTTCTTT	CASSPRGNTEAFF
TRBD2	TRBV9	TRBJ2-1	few	TGTGCCAGCAGCGTAGCCGCTAGCGGCAATGAGCAGTTCTTC	CASSVAASGNEQFF
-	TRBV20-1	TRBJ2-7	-	TGCACCAGTGGAAGACCTGCCCGAGACGAGCAGTACTTC	CTSGRPARDEQYF
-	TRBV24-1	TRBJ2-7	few	TGTGCCACCAGTGCCACGACCTCCTACGAGCAGTACTTC	CATSATTSYEQYF